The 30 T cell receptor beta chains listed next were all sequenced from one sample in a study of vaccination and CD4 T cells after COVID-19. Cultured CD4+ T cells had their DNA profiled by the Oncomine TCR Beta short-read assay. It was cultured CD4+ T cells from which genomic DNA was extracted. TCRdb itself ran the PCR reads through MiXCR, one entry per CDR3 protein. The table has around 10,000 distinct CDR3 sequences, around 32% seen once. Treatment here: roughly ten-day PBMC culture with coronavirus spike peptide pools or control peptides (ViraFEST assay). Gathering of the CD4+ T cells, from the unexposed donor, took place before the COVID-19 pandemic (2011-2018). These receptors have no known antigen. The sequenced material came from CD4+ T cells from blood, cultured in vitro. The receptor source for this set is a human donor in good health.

The CDR3 sequence: CATSENPGQVSGNTIYF. As DNA, the CDR3 is TGTGCCACCAGTGAGAACCCGGGACAGGTCTCTGGAAACACCATATATTTT. The chain recombines TRBV24-1 with TRBJ1-3, with 8 nucleotides matching TRBD1. V gave up 4 bases and J gave up 0 bases; unmatched junction bases: 7. CDR1 KGHDR and CDR2 SFDVKD come from the germline V gene. The CDR3 consists of 17 residues.

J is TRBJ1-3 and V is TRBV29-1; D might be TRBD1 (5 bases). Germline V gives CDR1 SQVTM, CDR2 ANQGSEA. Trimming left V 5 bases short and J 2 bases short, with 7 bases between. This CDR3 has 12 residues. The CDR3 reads CSVQTAGNTIYF. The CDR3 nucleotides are TGCAGCGTTCAGACAGCTGGAAACACCATATATTTT.

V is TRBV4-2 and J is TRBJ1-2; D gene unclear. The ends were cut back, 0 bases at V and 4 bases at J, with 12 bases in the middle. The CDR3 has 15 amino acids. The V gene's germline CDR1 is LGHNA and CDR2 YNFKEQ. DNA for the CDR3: TGTGCCAGCAGCCAAGAAGAGTCCGGAGGCTATGGCTACACCTTC. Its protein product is CASSQEESGGYGYTF.

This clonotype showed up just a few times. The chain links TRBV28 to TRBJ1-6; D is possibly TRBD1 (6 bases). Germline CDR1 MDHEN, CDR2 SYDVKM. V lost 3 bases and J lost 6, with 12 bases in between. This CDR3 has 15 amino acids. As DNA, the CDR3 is TGTGCCAGCAGTTTGGTTCAGGGGATTAATTCACCCCTCCACTTT. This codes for CASSLVQGINSPLHF.

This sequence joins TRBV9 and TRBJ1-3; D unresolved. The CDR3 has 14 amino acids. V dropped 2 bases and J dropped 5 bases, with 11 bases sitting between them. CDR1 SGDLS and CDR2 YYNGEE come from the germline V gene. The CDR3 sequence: CASSVSPGRNTIYF. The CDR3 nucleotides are TGTGCCAGCAGCGTTAGCCCAGGCAGAAACACCATATATTTT. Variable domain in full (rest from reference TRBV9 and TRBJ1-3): DSGVTQTPKHLITATGQRVTLRCSPRSGDLSVYWYQQSLDQGLQFLIQYYNGEERAKGNILERFSAQQFPDLHSELNLSSLELGDSALYFCASSVSPGRNTIYFGEGSWLTVV.

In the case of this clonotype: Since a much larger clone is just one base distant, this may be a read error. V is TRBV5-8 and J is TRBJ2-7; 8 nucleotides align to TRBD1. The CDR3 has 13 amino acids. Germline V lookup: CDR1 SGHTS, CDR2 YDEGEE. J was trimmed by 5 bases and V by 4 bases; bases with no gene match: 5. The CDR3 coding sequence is TGTGCCAGCAGCCCATGGACAGGGAACGAGCAGTACTTC. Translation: CASSPWTGNEQYF.

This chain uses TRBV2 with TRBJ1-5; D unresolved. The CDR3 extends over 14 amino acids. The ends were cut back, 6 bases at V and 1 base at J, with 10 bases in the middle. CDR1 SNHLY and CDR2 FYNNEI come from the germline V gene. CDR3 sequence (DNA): TGTGCCAGCAGAGCCTACGTAAGCAATCAGCCCCAGCATTTT. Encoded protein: CASRAYVSNQPQHF. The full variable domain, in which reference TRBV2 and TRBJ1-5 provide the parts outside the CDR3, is EPEVTQTPSHQVTQMGQEVILRCVPISNHLYFYWYRQILGQKVEFLVSFYNNEISEKSEIFDDQFSVERPDGSNFTLKIRSTKLEDSAMYFCASRAYVSNQPQHFGDGTRLSIL.

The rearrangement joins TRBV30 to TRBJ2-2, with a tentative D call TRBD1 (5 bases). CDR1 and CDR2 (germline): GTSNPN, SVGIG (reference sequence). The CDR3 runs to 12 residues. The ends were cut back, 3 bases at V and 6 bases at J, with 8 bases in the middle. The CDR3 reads CAWSPGSGELFF. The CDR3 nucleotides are TGTGCCTGGAGCCCAGGGTCCGGGGAGCTGTTTTTT.

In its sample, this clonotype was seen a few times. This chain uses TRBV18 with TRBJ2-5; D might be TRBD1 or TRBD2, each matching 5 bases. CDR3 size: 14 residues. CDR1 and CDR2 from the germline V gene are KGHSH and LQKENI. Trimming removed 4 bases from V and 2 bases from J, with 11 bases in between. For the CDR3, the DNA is TGTGCCAGCTCACGGATGGGACGGCAAGAGACCCAGTACTTC. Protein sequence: CASSRMGRQETQYF.

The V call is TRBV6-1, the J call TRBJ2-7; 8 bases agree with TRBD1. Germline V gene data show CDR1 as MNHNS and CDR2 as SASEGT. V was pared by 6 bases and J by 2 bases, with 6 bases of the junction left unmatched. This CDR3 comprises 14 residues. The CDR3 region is CASRTDRGPYEQYF. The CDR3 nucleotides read TGTGCCAGCAGAACAGACAGGGGTCCCTACGAGCAGTACTTC.

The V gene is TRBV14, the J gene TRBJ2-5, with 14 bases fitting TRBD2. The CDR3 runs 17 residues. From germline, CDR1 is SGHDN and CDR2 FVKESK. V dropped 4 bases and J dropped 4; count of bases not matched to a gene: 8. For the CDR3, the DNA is TGTGCCAGCAGCCCCGGGACTAGCGGGAGCCGGAGAGAGACCCAGTACTTC. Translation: CASSPGTSGSRRETQYF.

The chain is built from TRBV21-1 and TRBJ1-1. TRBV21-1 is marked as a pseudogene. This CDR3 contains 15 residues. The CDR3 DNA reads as TGTGCCAGCAGCAAAGATGCCAGTCTTCACACTGAAGCTTTCTTT. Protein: CASSKDASLHTEAFF.

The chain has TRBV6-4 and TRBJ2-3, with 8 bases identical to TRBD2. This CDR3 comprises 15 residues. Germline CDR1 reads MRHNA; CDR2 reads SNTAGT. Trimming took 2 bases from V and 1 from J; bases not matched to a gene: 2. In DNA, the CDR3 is TGTGCCAGCAGTGACGAAGCGGGAGGCACAGATACGCAGTATTTT. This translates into CASSDEAGGTDTQYF.

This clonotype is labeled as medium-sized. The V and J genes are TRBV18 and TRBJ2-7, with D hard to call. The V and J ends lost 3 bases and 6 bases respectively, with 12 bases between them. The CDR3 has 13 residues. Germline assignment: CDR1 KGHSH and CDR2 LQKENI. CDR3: CASSPAADAEQYF. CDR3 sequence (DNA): TGTGCCAGCTCACCGGCCGCGGATGCCGAGCAGTACTTC.

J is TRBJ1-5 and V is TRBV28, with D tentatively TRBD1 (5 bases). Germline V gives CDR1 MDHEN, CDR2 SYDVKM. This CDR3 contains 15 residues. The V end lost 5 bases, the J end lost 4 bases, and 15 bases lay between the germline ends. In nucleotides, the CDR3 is TGTGCCAGCAGTCCCCGGGGGGGGTCAAATCAGCCCCAGCATTTT. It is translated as CASSPRGGSNQPQHF.

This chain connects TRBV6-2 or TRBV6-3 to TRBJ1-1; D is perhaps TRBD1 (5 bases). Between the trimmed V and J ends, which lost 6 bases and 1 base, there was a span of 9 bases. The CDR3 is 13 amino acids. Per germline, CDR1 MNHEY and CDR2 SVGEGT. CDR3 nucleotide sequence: TGTGCCAGCAGGGGGCCGGGGAACACTGAAGCTTTCTTT. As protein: CASRGPGNTEAFF.

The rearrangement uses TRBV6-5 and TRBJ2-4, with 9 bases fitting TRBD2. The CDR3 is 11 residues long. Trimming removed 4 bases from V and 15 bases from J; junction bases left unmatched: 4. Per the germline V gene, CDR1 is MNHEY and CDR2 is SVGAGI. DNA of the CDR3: TGTGCCAGCAGTTTAGCGGGAGTGTGGTACTTC. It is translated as CASSLAGVWYF.

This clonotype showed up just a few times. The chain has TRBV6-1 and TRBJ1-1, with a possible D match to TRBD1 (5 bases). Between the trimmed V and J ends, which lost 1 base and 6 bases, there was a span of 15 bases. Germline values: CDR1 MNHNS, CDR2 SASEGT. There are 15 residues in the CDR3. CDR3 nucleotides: TGTGCCAGCAGTGAAGGTTCTGGGGGAAGTTCTGAAGCTTTCTTT. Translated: CASSEGSGGSSEAFF.

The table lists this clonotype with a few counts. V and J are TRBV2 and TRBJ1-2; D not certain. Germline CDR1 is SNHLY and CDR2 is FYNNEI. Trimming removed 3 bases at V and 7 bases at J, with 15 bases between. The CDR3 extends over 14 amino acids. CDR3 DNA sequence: TGTGCCAGCAGTGACAGGCAGAATCGGGTTGGCTACACCTTC. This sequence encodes CASSDRQNRVGYTF.

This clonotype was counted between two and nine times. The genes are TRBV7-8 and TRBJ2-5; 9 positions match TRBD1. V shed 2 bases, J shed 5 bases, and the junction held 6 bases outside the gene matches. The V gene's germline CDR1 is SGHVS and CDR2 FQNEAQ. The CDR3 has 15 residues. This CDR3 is CASSLNRGRDETQYF. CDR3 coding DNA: TGTGCCAGCAGCTTAAACAGGGGGCGGGATGAGACCCAGTACTTC.

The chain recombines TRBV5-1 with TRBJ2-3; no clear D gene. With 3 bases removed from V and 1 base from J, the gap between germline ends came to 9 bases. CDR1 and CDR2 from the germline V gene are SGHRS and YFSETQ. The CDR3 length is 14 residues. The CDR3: CASSSTAGTDTQYF. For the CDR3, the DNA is TGCGCCAGCAGCTCTACAGCCGGCACAGATACGCAGTATTTT.

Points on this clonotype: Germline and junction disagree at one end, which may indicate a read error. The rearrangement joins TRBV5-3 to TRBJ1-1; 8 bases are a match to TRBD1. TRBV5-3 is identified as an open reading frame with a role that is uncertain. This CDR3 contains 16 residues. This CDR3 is CASSLGQGALNTEAFF. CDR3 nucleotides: TGTGCCAGCAGCTTAGGTCAGGGGGCCCTGAACACTGAAGCTTTCTTT.

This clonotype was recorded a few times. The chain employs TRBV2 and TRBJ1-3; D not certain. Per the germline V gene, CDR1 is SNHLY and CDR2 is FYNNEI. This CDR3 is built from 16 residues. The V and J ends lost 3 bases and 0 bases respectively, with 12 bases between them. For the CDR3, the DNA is TGTGCCAGCAGTGAGAGGCCGCTAAGCTCTGGAAACACCATATATTTT. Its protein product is CASSERPLSSGNTIYF.

The CDR3 sequence: CAWSPRWGEAFF. CDR3 in DNA: TGTGCCTGGAGTCCACGGTGGGGTGAAGCTTTCTTT. This chain links TRBV30 with TRBJ1-1; D remains unclear. CDR1 and CDR2 from the germline V gene are GTSNPN and SVGIG (reference sequence). The CDR3 sequence is 12 residues long. V lost 2 bases and J lost 7, with 11 bases in between.

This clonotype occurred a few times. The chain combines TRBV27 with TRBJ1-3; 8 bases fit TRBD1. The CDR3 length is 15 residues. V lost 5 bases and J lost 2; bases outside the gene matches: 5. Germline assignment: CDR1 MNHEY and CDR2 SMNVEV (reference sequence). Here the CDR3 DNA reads TGTGCCAGCAGTCCTGGACAGGGCCCTGGAAACACCATATATTTT. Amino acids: CASSPGQGPGNTIYF.

CDR3 region: CSADRDNAYEQYF. The CDR3 nucleotides read TGCAGTGCTGACCGGGACAATGCCTACGAGCAGTACTTC. V and J are TRBV20-1 and TRBJ2-7, with D possibly being TRBD1 (6 bases). The CDR3 runs 13 residues. V was cut by 5 bases and J by 2 bases, with 13 bases left in between. The V gene's germline CDR1 is DFQATT and CDR2 SNEGSKA (reference sequence).

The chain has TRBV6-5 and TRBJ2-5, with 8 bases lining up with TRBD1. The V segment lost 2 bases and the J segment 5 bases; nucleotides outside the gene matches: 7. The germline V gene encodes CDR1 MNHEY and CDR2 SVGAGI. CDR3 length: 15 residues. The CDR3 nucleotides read TGTGCCAGCAGTTACGGAGGGACAGGCGGGGAGACCCAGTACTTC. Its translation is CASSYGGTGGETQYF.

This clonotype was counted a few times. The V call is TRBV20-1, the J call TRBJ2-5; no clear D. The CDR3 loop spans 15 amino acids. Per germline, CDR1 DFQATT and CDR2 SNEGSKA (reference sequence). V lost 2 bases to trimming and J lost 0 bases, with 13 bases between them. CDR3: CSARIASQDQETQYF. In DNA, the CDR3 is TGCAGTGCTAGAATAGCCTCCCAGGACCAAGAGACCCAGTACTTC.

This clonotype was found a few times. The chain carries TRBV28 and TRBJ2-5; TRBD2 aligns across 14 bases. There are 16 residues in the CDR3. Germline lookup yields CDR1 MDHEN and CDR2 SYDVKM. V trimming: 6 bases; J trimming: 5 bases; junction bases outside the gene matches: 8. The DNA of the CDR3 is TGTGCCAGCAGCCCGACTAGCGGGAGGGCGGTGGAGACCCAGTACTTC. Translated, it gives CASSPTSGRAVETQYF.

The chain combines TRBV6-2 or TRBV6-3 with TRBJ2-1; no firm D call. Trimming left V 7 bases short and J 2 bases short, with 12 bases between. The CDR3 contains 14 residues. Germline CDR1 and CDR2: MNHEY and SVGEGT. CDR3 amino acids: CASIAQAAYNEQFF. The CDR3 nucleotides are TGTGCCAGCATCGCTCAGGCCGCCTACAATGAGCAGTTCTTC.